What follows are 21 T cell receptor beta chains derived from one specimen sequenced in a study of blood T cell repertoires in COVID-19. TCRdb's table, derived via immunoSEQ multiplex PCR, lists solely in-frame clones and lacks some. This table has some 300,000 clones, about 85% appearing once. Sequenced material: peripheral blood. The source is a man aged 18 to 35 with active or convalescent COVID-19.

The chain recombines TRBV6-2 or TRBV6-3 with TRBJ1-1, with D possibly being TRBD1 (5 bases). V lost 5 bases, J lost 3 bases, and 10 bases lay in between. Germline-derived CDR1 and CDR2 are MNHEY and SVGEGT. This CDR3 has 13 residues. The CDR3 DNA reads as TGTGCCAGCAGTCCGACAGTGTACACTGAAGCTTTCTTT. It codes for CASSPTVYTEAFF.

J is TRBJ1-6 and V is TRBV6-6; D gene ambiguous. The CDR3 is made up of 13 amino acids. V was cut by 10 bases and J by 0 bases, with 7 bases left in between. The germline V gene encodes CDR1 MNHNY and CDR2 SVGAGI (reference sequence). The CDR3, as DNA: TGTGCCACCTCAGGCTCCTATAATTCACCCCTCCACTTT. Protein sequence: CATSGSYNSPLHF.

CDR3 sequence (DNA): TGTGCCAGCAGTCCGCGGACAGGGAGCTCCTACGAGCAGTACTTC. This gives the protein CASSPRTGSSYEQYF. V and J are TRBV28 and TRBJ2-7, with TRBD1 matching 8 bases. CDR1 is MDHEN, CDR2 SYDVKM, per germline. This CDR3 has 15 residues. Germline trimming cut 5 bases from V and 0 bases from J; bases unmatched to any gene: 6.

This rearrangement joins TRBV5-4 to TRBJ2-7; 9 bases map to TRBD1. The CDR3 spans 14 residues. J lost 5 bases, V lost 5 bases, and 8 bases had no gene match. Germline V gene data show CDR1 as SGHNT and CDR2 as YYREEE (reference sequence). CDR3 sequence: CASSPRGTGNEQYF. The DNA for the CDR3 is TGTGCCAGCAGTCCCCGCGGGACAGGGAACGAGCAGTACTTC.

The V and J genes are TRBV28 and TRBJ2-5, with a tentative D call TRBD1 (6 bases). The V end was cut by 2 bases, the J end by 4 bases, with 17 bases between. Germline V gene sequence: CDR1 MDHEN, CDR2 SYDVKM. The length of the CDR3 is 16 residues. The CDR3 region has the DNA TGTGCCAGCAGTTTAAAAAAACCTATGGGGGCAGAGACCCAGTACTTC. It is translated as CASSLKKPMGAETQYF.

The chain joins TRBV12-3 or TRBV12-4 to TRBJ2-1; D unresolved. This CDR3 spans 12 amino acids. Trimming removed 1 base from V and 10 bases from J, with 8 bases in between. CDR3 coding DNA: TGTGCCAGCAGTTTAGGCTGGGCCGAGCAGTTCTTC. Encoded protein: CASSLGWAEQFF.

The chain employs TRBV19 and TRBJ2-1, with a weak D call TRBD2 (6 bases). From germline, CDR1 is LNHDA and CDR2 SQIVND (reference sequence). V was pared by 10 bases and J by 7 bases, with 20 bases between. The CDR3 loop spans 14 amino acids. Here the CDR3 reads CATTPTSTRNEQFF. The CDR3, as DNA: TGTGCCACCACCCCCACTAGCACTAGGAATGAGCAGTTCTTC.

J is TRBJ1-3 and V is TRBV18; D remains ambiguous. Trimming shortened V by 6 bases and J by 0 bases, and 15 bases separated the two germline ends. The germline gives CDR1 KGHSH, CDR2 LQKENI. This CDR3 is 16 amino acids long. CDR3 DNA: TGTGCCAGCTCTGAGACACCGCCGAGCTCTGGAAACACCATATATTTT. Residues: CASSETPPSSGNTIYF. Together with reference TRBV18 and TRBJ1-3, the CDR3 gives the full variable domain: NAGVMQNPRHLVRRRGQEARLRCSPMKGHSHVYWYRQLPEEGLKFMVYLQKENIIDESGMPKERFSAEFPKEGPSILRIQQVVRGDSAAYFCASSETPPSSGNTIYFGEGSWLTVV.

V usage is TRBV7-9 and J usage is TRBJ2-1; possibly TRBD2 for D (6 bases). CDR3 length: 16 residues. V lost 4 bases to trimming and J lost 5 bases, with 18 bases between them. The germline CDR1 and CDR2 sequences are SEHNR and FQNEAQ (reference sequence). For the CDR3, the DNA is TGTGCCAGCAGCTCTCTTGGGGGGAATGGGAACAATGAGCAGTTCTTC. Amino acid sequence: CASSSLGGNGNNEQFF.

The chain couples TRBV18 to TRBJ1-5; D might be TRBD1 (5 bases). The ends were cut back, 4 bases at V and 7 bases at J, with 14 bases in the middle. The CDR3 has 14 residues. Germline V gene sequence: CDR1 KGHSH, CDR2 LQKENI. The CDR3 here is CASSQIGGDQPQHF. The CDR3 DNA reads TGTGCCAGCTCACAAATCGGAGGGGACCAGCCCCAGCATTTT. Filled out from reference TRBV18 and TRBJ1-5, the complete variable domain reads NAGVMQNPRHLVRRRGQEARLRCSPMKGHSHVYWYRQLPEEGLKFMVYLQKENIIDESGMPKERFSAEFPKEGPSILRIQQVVRGDSAAYFCASSQIGGDQPQHFGDGTRLSIL.

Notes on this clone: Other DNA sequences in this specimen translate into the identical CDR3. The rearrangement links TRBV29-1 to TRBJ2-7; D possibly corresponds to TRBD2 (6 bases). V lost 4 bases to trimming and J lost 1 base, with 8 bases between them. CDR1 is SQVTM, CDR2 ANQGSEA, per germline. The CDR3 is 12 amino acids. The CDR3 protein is CSVGGDSYEQYF. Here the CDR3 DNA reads TGCAGCGTTGGCGGGGATTCCTACGAGCAGTACTTC.

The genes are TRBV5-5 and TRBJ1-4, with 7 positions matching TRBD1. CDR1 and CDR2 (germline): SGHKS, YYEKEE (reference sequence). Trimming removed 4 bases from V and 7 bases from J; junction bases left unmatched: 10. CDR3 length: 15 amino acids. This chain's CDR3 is CASSPEADRSEKLFF. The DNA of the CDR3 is TGTGCCAGCAGCCCCGAAGCGGACAGGTCTGAAAAACTGTTTTTT.

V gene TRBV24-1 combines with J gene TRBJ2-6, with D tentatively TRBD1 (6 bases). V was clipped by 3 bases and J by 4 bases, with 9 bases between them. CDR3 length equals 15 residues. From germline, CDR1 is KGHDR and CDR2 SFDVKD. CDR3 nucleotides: TGTGCCACCAGTGATACAGGGTCCGGGGCCAACGTCCTGACTTTC. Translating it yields CATSDTGSGANVLTF.

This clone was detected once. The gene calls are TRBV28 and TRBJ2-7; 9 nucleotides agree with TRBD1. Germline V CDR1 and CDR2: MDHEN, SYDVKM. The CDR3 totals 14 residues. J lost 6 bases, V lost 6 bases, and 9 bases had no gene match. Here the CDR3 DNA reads TGTGCCAGCAGCCACCGGGACAGGGTACGCGAGCAGTACTTC. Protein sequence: CASSHRDRVREQYF. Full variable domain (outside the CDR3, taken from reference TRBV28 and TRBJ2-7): DVKVTQSSRYLVKRTGEKVFLECVQDMDHENMFWYRQDPGLGLRLIYFSYDVKMKEKGDIPEGYSVSREKKERFSLILESASTNQTSMYLCASSHRDRVREQYFGPGTRLTVT.

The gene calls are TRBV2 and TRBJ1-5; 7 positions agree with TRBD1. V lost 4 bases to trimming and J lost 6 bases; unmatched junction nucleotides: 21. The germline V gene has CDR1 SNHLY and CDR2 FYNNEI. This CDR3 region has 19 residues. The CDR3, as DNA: TGTGCCAGCAGTGGAGGTTTGAGGGGGCTGCTGTCTATTGGTCAGCCCCAGCATTTT. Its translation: CASSGGLRGLLSIGQPQHF.

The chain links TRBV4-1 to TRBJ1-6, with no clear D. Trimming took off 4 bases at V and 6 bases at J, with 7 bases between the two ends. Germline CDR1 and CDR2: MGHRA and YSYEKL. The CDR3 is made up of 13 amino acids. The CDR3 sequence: CASSPGLNSPLHF. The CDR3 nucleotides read TGCGCCAGCAGCCCCGGACTTAATTCACCCCTCCACTTT.

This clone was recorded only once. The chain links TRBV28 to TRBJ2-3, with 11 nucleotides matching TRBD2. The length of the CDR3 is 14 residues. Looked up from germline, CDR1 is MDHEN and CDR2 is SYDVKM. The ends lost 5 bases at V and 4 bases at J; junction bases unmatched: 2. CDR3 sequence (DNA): TGTGCCAGCAGTCTAGCGGGAGGAGCAGATACGCAGTATTTT. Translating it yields CASSLAGGADTQYF.

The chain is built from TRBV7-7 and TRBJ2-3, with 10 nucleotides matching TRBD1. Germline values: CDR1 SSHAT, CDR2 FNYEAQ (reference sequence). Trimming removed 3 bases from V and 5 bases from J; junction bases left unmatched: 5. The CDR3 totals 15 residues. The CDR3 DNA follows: TGTGCCAGCAGCTTTACGACAGGGGGCAAAGATACGCAGTATTTT. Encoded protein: CASSFTTGGKDTQYF.

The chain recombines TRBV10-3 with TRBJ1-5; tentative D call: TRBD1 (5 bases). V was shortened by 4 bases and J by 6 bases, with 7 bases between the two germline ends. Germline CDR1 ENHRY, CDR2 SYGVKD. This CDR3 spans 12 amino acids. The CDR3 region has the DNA TGTGCCATCAGTGGGCAGGGTCAGCCCCAGCATTTT. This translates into CAISGQGQPQHF.

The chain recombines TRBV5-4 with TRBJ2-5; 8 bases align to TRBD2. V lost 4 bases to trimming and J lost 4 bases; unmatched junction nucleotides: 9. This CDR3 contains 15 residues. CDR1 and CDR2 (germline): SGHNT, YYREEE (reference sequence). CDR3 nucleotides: TGTGCCAGCAGCCGAACGGGGGGGCCCAGAGAGACCCAGTACTTC. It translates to CASSRTGGPRETQYF.

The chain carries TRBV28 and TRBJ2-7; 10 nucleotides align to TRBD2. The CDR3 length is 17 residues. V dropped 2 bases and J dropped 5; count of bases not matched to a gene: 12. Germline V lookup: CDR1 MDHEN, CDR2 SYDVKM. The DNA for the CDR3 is TGTGCCAGCAGTTTACCCCCATCTAGCGGGAGCGCTGACGAGCAGTACTTC. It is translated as CASSLPPSSGSADEQYF.